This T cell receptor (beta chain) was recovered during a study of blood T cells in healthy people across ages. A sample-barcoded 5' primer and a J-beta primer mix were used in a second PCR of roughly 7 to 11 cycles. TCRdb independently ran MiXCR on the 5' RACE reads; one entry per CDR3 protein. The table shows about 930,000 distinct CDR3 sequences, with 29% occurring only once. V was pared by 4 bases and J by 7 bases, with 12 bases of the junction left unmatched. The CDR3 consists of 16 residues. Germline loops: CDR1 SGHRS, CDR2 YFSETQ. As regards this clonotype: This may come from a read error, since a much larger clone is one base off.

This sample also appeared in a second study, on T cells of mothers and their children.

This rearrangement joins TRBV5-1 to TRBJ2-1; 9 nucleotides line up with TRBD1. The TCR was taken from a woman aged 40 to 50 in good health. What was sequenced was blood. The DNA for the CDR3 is TGCGCCAGCAGCCTCGGACAGGGACAGGGCATTAATGAGCAGTTCTTC. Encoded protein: CASSLGQGQGINEQFF.